The 3 T cell receptor beta chains below all came from one sample that was sequenced in a study of regulatory T cells in long-lasting Graves disease. Time point in this sample: persistent/refractory GD, antithyroid drugs over 5 years with positive TRAb. Isolated PBMC RNA provided the starting material for the TCR library. CDR3 regions were amplified by Arm-PCR using iRepertoire HTBI primers to build TCR beta libraries. MiXCR was run by TCRdb on the multiplex PCR reads, yielding one entry per CDR3 protein. This sample has about 460,000 distinct CDR3 sequences, with 22% found just once. The sequenced sample was peripheral blood mononuclear cells (PBMCs), obtained when the disease was refractory, from a patient treated with antithyroid drugs. The receptors were gathered from a female donor with Graves disease.

This clonotype was seen ten or more times. The genes are TRBV2 and TRBJ1-2; 7 bases match TRBD1. With 10 bases clipped from V and 6 bases from J, the junction kept 8 bases outside the gene matches. Germline loops: CDR1 SNHLY, CDR2 FYNNEI. This CDR3 is built from 12 residues. CDR3 coding DNA: TGTGCCAACTTAGGGGGCGCGAATGGCTACACCTTC. This sequence encodes CANLGGANGYTF.

The chain carries TRBV28 and TRBJ1-5; a possible D gene is TRBD1 (6 bases). The germline V and J ends were trimmed by 6 bases and 9 bases, with 9 bases remaining between them. The CDR3 length is 11 residues. Germline V gene lookup returns CDR1 MDHEN and CDR2 SYDVKM. The CDR3 DNA reads TGTGCCAGCAGACGGGACATGCCCCAGCATTTT. It specifies CASRRDMPQHF.

This clonotype appeared many times. Here the CDR3 DNA reads TGTGCCAGCAGTTTGGCGACAAACACCGGGGAGCTGTTTTTT. As protein: CASSLATNTGELFF. The V and J genes are TRBV28 and TRBJ2-2; D call uncertain. Germline assignment: CDR1 MDHEN and CDR2 SYDVKM. Trimming took 3 bases from V and 2 from J, leaving 7 bases between them. The CDR3 runs 14 residues.